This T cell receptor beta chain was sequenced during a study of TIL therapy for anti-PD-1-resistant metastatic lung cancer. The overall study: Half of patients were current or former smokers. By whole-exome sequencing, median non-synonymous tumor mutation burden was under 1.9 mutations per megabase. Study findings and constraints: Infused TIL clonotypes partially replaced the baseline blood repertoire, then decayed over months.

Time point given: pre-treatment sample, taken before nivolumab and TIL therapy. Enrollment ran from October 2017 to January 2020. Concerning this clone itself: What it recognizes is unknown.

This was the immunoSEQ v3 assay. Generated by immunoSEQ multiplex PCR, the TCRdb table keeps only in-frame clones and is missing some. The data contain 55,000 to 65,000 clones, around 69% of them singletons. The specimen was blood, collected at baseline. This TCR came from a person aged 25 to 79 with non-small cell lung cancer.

CDR3 protein: CACPQRLSSVGTGYTF. As DNA, the CDR3 is TGTGCCTGCCCTCAGCGCCTTTCAAGCGTAGGGACTGGCTACACCTTC. V and J are TRBV30 and TRBJ1-2; D is perhaps TRBD1 (5 bases). Per germline, CDR1 GTSNPN and CDR2 SVGIG (reference sequence). Trimming stripped 6 bases from V and 7 bases from J, with 27 bases between. The CDR3 covers 16 residues.